This entry lists 23 T cell receptor beta chains sequenced from one sample in a study of blood T cell repertoires in COVID-19 (dated by TCRdb to about 2020). Library creation used the immunoSEQ multiplex PCR assay. The clones in this table, taken by TCRdb from immuneACCESS, are in-frame only. Not every clone is retained; where verified, under half of the shortfall comes from an unresolved V gene, and the cause of the rest is unknown. The sample contains 350,000 or so clones, roughly 85% of them found a single time. The top ten constitute 4% to 5.5% of the sample. Material for sequencing was PBMCs or T cells enriched from blood (not recorded which). These receptors were obtained from a woman in her forties with acute COVID-19.

J is TRBJ1-2 and V is TRBV5-4; D unclear. CDR3 size: 15 residues. Between the trimmed V and J ends, which lost 4 bases and 5 bases, there was a span of 18 bases. Germline assignment: CDR1 SGHNT and CDR2 YYREEE (reference sequence). This CDR3 is CASSPVLGADYGYTF. CDR3 coding DNA: TGTGCCAGCAGCCCAGTTTTGGGCGCCGATTATGGCTACACCTTC.

This clone was observed a handful of times. This chain uses TRBV12-3 or TRBV12-4 with TRBJ1-2; no clear D gene. The germline V and J ends were trimmed by 2 bases and 2 bases, with 6 bases remaining between them. The CDR3 runs 13 residues. CDR3 coding DNA: TGTGCCAGCAGTTTACCGGGAAACTATGGCTACACCTTC. Translated, it gives CASSLPGNYGYTF.

This clone came up a few times. This chain links TRBV5-4 with TRBJ1-2, with 11 bases lining up with TRBD1. J gave up 6 bases and V 4 bases, and 8 bases lay outside the gene matches. The CDR3 length is 15 residues. The germline gives CDR1 SGHNT, CDR2 YYREEE (reference sequence). The CDR3 DNA is TGTGCCAGCAGCCTGGACAGGGGGCTAAGGCATGGCTACACCTTC. Amino acids: CASSLDRGLRHGYTF.

The chain employs TRBV3-1 (or the pseudogene TRBV3-2) and TRBJ2-2; TRBD2 aligns across 9 bases. This CDR3 is built from 15 residues. V trimming: 3 bases; J trimming: 5 bases; junction bases outside the gene matches: 4. Germline CDR1 LGHDT, CDR2 YNNKEL (reference sequence). The CDR3 DNA reads TGTGCCAGCAGCCATGCGGGACTAGCTACCGGGGAGCTGTTTTTT. Translated, it gives CASSHAGLATGELFF.

This chain connects TRBV7-3 to TRBJ2-3; 13 nucleotides align to TRBD2. Germline V gene lookup returns CDR1 SGHTA and CDR2 FQGTGA. V trimming: 3 bases; J trimming: 7 bases; junction bases outside the gene matches: 16. The length of the CDR3 is 19 residues. The CDR3 nucleotides are TGTGCCAGCAGCTTCGGGACTAGCGGGACGTGGTCACCTCTTAATACGCAGTATTTT. As protein: CASSFGTSGTWSPLNTQYF. Complete variable domain (other parts from reference TRBV7-3 and TRBJ2-3): GAGVSQTPSNKVTEKGKYVELRCDPISGHTALYWYRQSLGQGPEFLIYFQGTGAADDSGLPNDRFFAVRPEGSVSTLKIQRTERGDSAVYLCASSFGTSGTWSPLNTQYFGPGTRLTVL.

This clone has only one observation. The CDR3 coding sequence is TGCAGCGTTGATGCGGGGCGAGGTCAGCCCCAGCATTTT. Translated, it gives CSVDAGRGQPQHF. V is TRBV29-1 and J is TRBJ1-5; TRBD1 is a possible D gene (5 bases). Germline V gives CDR1 SQVTM, CDR2 ANQGSEA. CDR3 size: 13 residues. The V end was cut by 3 bases, the J end by 6 bases, with 12 bases between.

The chain recombines TRBV2 with TRBJ2-5; D is possibly TRBD1 (6 bases). The germline V gene has CDR1 SNHLY and CDR2 FYNNEI. The V end lost 7 bases, the J end lost 5 bases, and 14 bases lay between the germline ends. This CDR3 has 13 residues. The CDR3 DNA reads TGTGCCAGCATACGGACAGAGAGGGAGACCCAGTACTTC. Translated, it gives CASIRTERETQYF. Looking up the rest from reference TRBV2 and TRBJ2-5 gives the full variable domain: EPEVTQTPSHQVTQMGQEVILRCVPISNHLYFYWYRQILGQKVEFLVSFYNNEISEKSEIFDDQFSVERPDGSNFTLKIRSTKLEDSAMYFCASIRTERETQYFGPGTRLLVL.

The genes are TRBV27 and TRBJ2-7, with 8 bases fitting TRBD1. This CDR3 has 16 amino acids. Germline V gene data show CDR1 as MNHEY and CDR2 as SMNVEV (reference sequence). V lost 4 bases and J lost 3; bases outside the gene matches: 11. The CDR3 loop is CASSWRTGLPFYEQYF. In DNA, the CDR3 is TGTGCCAGCAGTTGGCGGACAGGGCTCCCGTTCTACGAGCAGTACTTC.

This chain joins TRBV11-3 and TRBJ1-4; 7 bases match TRBD1. The CDR3 extends over 15 amino acids. Trimming at V came to 0 bases and at J to 8 bases, leaving 6 bases not matched to a gene. The germline V gene has CDR1 SGHNT and CDR2 YENEEA. CDR3 sequence: CASSLETGLGEKLFF. CDR3 nucleotides: TGTGCCAGCAGCTTAGAGACAGGGTTAGGGGAAAAACTGTTTTTT.

CDR3: CASGTRTGQYGYTF. DNA for the CDR3: TGTGCCAGCGGAACCCGGACAGGTCAATATGGCTACACCTTC. The genes are TRBV27 and TRBJ1-2, with 7 bases that match TRBD1. With 8 bases clipped from V and 5 bases from J, the junction kept 11 bases outside the gene matches. The CDR3 contains 14 residues. The germline CDR1 and CDR2 sequences are MNHEY and SMNVEV (reference sequence).

This clone occurred many times. The V call is TRBV7-2, the J call TRBJ1-5; TRBD1 matches 7 bases. Germline CDR1 reads SGHTA; CDR2 reads FQGNSA. The CDR3 consists of 15 residues. V was clipped by 4 bases and J by 9 bases; unmatched bases: 12. CDR3 nucleotide sequence: TGTGCCAGCAGCTCGGGACAGCCTGGAGTTCGGCCCCAGCATTTT. Amino acids: CASSSGQPGVRPQHF.

This clone appeared a few times. The genes are TRBV3-1 (or the pseudogene TRBV3-2) and TRBJ1-4, with a possible D match to TRBD1 (5 bases). Germline values: CDR1 LGHDT, CDR2 YNNKEL (reference sequence). V was shortened by 0 bases and J by 5 bases, with 13 bases between the two germline ends. This CDR3 spans 16 amino acids. The CDR3 coding sequence is TGTGCCAGCAGCCAAGATCGGGGGGGGATGAATGAAAAACTGTTTTTT. The encoded protein is CASSQDRGGMNEKLFF.

The chain joins TRBV3-1 (or the pseudogene TRBV3-2) to TRBJ2-5; D might be TRBD1 (5 bases). Germline CDR1 LGHDT, CDR2 YNNKEL (reference sequence). The V gene lost 2 bases and the J gene lost 5 bases, with 15 bases spanning the gap. CDR3 length equals 15 residues. The CDR3 nucleotides read TGTGCCAGCAGCCAAAGGGGAAGGCTATGGGAGACCCAGTACTTC. Residues: CASSQRGRLWETQYF.

The V gene is TRBV10-3, the J gene TRBJ1-5; 11 positions agree with TRBD1. CDR1 and CDR2 (germline): ENHRY, SYGVKD. The V segment lost 6 bases and the J segment 6 bases; nucleotides outside the gene matches: 1. This CDR3 has 13 amino acids. The CDR3 bases are TGTGCCATCAGCGGGACAGGGGGTCAGCCCCAGCATTTT. It translates to CAISGTGGQPQHF.

The rearrangement links TRBV20-1 to TRBJ2-7; D may be TRBD2 (6 bases). The CDR3 sequence is 14 residues long. Germline CDR1 and CDR2: DFQATT and SNEGSKA (reference sequence). Trimming removed 3 bases from V and 2 bases from J, with 14 bases in between. The CDR3 spells CSASGGTDTYEQYF. The CDR3 DNA sequence: TGCAGTGCTAGTGGCGGGACGGACACCTACGAGCAGTACTTC.

V and J are TRBV3-1 (or the pseudogene TRBV3-2) and TRBJ1-1; D is uncertain. The germline V gene has CDR1 LGHDT and CDR2 YNNKEL (reference sequence). The V end lost 1 base, the J end lost 10 bases, and 7 bases lay between the germline ends. The CDR3 totals 11 residues. The CDR3 bases are TGTGCCAGCAGCCAAGGGAGGTTAGCTTTCTTT. Residues: CASSQGRLAFF.

The chain links TRBV25-1 to TRBJ2-5, with unresolved D. CDR3 length: 13 amino acids. Trimming took off 5 bases at V and 5 bases at J, with 12 bases between the two ends. Germline lookup yields CDR1 MGHDK and CDR2 SYGVNS. The CDR3 reads CASSSVTGETQYF. For the CDR3, the DNA is TGTGCCAGCAGTTCCGTGACTGGGGAGACCCAGTACTTC.

This clone was seen a few times. The V call is TRBV7-2, the J call TRBJ1-1; weak D call: TRBD1 (6 bases). The CDR3 length is 13 residues. CDR1 is SGHTA and CDR2 is FQGNSA in the germline V gene. The V gene lost 5 bases and the J gene lost 3 bases, with 10 bases spanning the gap. The DNA of the CDR3 is TGTGCCAGCAGCGGGGGGGGGCACACTGAAGCTTTCTTT. Its translation: CASSGGGHTEAFF.

This clone was counted a few times. CDR3: CASSGLAGRETQYF. CDR3 sequence (DNA): TGTGCCAGCAGCGGACTAGCGGGGCGGGAGACCCAGTACTTC. V is TRBV3-1 (or the pseudogene TRBV3-2) and J is TRBJ2-5; the match to TRBD2 covers 12 bases. V gave up 5 bases and J gave up 5 bases; unmatched junction bases: 3. The CDR3 has 14 residues. CDR1 LGHDT and CDR2 YNNKEL come from the germline V gene (reference sequence).

This clone was seen a single time. This chain links TRBV15 with TRBJ2-5; 7 nucleotides line up with TRBD1. This CDR3 has 18 residues. The germline gives CDR1 LNHNV, CDR2 YYDKDF (reference sequence). V shed 2 bases, J shed 0 bases, and the junction held 12 bases outside the gene matches. CDR3 protein: CATSRKTGTITNQETQYF. CDR3 bases: TGTGCCACCAGCAGAAAGACAGGGACCATTACTAACCAAGAGACCCAGTACTTC.

This chain connects TRBV18 to TRBJ2-1; D is unclear. Germline V gene sequence: CDR1 KGHSH, CDR2 LQKENI. V was clipped by 3 bases and J by 2 bases, with 11 bases between them. The CDR3 has 15 amino acids. The CDR3 sequence is CASSPIQKTYNEQFF. The CDR3 DNA is TGTGCCAGCTCACCTATACAAAAAACCTACAATGAGCAGTTCTTC.

The chain couples TRBV7-2 to TRBJ1-5, with D possibly being TRBD1 (5 bases). Per the germline V gene, CDR1 is SGHTA and CDR2 is FQGNSA. The CDR3 covers 13 residues. V dropped 4 bases and J dropped 4 bases, with 8 bases sitting between them. CDR3 nucleotides: TGTGCCAGCAGCTATCAGGGAAATCAGCCCCAGCATTTT. Translating it yields CASSYQGNQPQHF.

A few counts support this clone. V is TRBV20-1 and J is TRBJ1-1; D perhaps matches TRBD1 (5 bases). The CDR3 is made up of 10 amino acids. V lost 7 bases to trimming and J lost 8 bases, with 11 bases between them. Germline-derived CDR1 and CDR2 are DFQATT and SNEGSKA (reference sequence). CDR3 region: CSGKAGEAFF. CDR3 in DNA: TGCAGTGGTAAGGCAGGGGAAGCTTTCTTT.